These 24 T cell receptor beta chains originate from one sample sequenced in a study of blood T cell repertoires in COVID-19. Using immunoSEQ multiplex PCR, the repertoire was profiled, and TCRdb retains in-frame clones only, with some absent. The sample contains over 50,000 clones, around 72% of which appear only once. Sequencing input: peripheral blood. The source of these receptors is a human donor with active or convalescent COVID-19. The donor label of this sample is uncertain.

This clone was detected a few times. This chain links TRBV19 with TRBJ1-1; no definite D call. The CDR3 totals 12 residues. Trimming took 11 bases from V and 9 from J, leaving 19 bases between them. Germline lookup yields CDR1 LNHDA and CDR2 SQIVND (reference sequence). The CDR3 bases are TGTGCCTCTCACCCCTCGGGTCAAAAAGCTTTCTTT. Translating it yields CASHPSGQKAFF.

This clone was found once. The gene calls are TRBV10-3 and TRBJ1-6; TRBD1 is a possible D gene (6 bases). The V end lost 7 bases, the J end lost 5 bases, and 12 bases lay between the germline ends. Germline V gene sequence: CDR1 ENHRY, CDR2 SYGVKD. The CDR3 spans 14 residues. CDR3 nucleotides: TGTGCCATCACGGCAGGGGCGCATAATTCACCCCTCCACTTT. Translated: CAITAGAHNSPLHF.

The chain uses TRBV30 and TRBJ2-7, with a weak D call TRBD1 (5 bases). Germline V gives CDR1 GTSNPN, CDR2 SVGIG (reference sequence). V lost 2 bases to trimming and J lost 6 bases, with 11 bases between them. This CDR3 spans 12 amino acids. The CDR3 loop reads CAWSFQGGEQYF. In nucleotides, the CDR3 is TGTGCCTGGAGTTTCCAGGGCGGCGAGCAGTACTTC. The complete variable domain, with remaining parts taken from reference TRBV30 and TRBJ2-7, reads SQTIHQWPATLVQPVGSPLSLECTVEGTSNPNLYWYRQAAGRGLQLLFYSVGIGQISSEVPQNLSASRPQDRQFILSSKKLLLSDSGFYLCAWSFQGGEQYFGPGTRLTVT.

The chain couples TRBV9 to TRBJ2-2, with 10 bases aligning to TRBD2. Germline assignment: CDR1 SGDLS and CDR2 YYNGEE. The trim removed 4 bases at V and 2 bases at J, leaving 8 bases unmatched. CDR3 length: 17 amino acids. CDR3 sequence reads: CASSPGLAEYNTGELFF. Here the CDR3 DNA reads TGTGCCAGCAGCCCAGGACTAGCGGAATATAACACCGGGGAGCTGTTTTTT.

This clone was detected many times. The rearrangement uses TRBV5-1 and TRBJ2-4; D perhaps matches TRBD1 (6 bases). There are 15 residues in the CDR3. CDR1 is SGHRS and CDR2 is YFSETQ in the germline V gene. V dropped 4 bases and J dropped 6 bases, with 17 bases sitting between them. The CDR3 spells CASSPRQAAANIQYF. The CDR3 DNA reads TGCGCCAGCAGCCCTAGACAGGCGGCCGCAAACATTCAGTACTTC.

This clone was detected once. This chain's CDR3 is CASSQIGQGRKQPQHF. CDR3 nucleotides: TGCGCCAGCAGCCAAATAGGACAGGGGCGGAAGCAGCCCCAGCATTTT. The chain uses TRBV4-1 and TRBJ1-5; 9 nucleotides agree with TRBD1. The CDR3 sequence is 16 residues long. V was pared by 2 bases and J by 7 bases, with 9 bases of the junction left unmatched. The V gene's germline CDR1 is MGHRA and CDR2 YSYEKL.

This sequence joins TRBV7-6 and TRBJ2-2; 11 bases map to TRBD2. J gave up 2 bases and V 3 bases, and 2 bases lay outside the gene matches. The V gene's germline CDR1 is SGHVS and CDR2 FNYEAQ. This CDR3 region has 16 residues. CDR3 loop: CASSLGLAANTGELFF. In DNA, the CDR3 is TGTGCCAGCAGCTTGGGACTAGCGGCTAACACCGGGGAGCTGTTTTTT.

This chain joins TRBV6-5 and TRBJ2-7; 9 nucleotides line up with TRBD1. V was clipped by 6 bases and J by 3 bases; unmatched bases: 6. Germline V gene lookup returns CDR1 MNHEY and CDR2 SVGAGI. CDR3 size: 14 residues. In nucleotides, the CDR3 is TGTGCCAGCAGGACCGGGACAGGGCGCTACGAGCAGTACTTC. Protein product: CASRTGTGRYEQYF.

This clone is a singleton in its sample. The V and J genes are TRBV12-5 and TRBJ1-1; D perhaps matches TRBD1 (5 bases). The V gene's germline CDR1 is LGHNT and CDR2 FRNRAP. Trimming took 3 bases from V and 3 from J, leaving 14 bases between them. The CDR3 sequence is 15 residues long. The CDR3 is CASGFGSGGHTEAFF. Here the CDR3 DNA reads TGTGCTAGTGGTTTCGGGAGTGGGGGACACACTGAAGCTTTCTTT.

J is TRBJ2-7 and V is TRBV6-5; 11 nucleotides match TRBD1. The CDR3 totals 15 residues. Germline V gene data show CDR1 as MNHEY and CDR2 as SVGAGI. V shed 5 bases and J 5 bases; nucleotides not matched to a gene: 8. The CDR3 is CASSTPGQGGHEQYF. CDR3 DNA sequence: TGTGCCAGCAGTACTCCGGGACAGGGGGGCCACGAGCAGTACTTC.

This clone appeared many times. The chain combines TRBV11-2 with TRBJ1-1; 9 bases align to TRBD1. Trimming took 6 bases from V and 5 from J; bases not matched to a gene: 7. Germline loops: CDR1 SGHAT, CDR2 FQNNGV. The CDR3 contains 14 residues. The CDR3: CASREDRGGTEAFF. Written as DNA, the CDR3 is TGTGCCAGCAGGGAGGACAGGGGTGGTACTGAAGCTTTCTTT.

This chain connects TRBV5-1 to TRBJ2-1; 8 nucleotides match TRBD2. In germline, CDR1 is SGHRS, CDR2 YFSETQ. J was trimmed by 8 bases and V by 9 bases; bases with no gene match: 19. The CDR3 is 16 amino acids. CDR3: CATSAGSSGAWDEQFF. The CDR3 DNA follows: TGCGCCACCTCAGCTGGGAGTAGCGGGGCCTGGGATGAGCAGTTCTTC.

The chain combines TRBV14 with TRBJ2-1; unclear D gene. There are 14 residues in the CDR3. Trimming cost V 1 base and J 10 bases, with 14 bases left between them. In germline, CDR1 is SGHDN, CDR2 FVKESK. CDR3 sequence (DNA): TGTGCCAGCAGCCAAGGGAGCCCAGAAAGGGAGCAGTTCTTC. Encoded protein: CASSQGSPEREQFF.

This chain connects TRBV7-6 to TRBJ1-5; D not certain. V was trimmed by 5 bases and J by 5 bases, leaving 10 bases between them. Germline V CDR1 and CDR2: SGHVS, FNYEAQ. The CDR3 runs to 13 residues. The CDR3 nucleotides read TGTGCCAGCAGCGCGTCCCCCGATCAGCCCCAGCATTTT. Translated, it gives CASSASPDQPQHF.

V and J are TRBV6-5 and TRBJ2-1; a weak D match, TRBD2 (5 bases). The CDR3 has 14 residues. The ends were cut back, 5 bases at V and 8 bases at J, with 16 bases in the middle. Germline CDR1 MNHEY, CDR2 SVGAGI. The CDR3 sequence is CASSLRGPHDEQFF. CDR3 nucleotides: TGTGCCAGCAGTCTCCGGGGTCCCCACGATGAGCAGTTCTTC.

The DNA of the CDR3 is TGTGCCAGCAGTGAATGGACAGGGGGAAGGGATGGCTACACCTTC. Its protein product is CASSEWTGGRDGYTF. This chain uses TRBV25-1 with TRBJ1-2; 10 nucleotides line up with TRBD1. This CDR3 region has 15 residues. Germline values: CDR1 MGHDK, CDR2 SYGVNS. Trimming cost V 1 base and J 6 bases; bases outside gene matches: 5.

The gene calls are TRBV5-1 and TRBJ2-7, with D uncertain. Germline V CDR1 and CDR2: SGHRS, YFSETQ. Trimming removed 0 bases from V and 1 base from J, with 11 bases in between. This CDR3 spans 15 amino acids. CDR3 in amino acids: CASSLAGLESYEQYF. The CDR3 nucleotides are TGCGCCAGCAGCTTGGCCGGGTTGGAATCCTACGAGCAGTACTTC.

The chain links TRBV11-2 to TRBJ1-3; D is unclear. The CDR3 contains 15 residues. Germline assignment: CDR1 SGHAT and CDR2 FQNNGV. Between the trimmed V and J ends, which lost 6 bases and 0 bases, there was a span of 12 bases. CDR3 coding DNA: TGTGCCAGCAGGTCACAGCTCCGCTCTGGAAACACCATATATTTT. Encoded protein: CASRSQLRSGNTIYF.

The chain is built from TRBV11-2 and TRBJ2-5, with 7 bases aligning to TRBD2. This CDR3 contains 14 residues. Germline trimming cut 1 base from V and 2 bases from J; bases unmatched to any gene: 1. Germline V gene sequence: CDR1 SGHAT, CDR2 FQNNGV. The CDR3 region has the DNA TGTGCCAGCAGCTTAGGGGGGGGTCAAGAGACCCAGTACTTC. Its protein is CASSLGGGQETQYF. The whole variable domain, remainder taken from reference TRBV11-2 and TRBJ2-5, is EAGVAQSPRYKIIEKRQSVAFWCNPISGHATLYWYQQILGQGPKLLIQFQNNGVVDDSQLPKDRFSAERLKGVDSTLKIQPAKLEDSAVYLCASSLGGGQETQYFGPGTRLLVL.

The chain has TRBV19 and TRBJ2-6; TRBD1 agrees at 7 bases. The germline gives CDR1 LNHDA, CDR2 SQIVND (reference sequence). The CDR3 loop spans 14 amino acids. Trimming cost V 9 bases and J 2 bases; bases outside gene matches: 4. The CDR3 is CASDRDAGANVLTF. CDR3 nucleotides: TGTGCCAGCGACAGGGATGCTGGGGCCAACGTCCTGACTTTC.

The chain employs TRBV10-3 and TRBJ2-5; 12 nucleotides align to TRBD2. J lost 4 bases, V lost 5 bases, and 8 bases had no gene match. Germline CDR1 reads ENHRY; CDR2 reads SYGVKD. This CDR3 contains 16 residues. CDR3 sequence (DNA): TGTGCCATCAGTCCCCCGGGACTAGCGGGCCGAGAGACCCAGTACTTC. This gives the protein CAISPPGLAGRETQYF.

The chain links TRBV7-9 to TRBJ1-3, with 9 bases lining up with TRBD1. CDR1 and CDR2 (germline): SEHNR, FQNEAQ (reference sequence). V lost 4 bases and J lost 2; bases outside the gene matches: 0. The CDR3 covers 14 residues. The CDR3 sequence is CASSWDRAGNTIYF. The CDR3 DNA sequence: TGTGCCAGCAGCTGGGACAGGGCTGGAAACACCATATATTTT. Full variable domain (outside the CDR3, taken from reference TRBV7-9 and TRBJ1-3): DTGVSQNPRHKITKRGQNVTFRCDPISEHNRLYWYRQTLGQGPEFLTYFQNEAQLEKSRLLSDRFSAERPKGSFSTLEIQRTEQGDSAMYLCASSWDRAGNTIYFGEGSWLTVV.

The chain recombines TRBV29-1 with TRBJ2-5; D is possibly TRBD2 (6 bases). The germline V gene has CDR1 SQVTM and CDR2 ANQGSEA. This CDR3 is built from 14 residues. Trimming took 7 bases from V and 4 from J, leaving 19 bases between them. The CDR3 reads CSAGGDPIRETQYF. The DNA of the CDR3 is TGCAGCGCCGGAGGGGACCCTATTAGAGAGACCCAGTACTTC.

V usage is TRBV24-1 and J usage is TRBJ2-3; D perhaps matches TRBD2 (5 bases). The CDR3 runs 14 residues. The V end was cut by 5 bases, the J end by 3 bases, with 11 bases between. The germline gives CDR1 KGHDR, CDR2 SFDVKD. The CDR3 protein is CATSASGGTDTQYF. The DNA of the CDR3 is TGTGCCACCAGTGCGTCGGGCGGGACAGATACGCAGTATTTT.